This TCR beta chain is from a study of CD8 T cells in Susac syndrome. A quantity of about 0.45 to 1 ug RNA underwent reverse transcription using random hexamers. Amplification of TCR beta CDR3 spanned 54 Vbeta and 13 Jbeta via immunoSEQ multiplex PCR. TCRdb re-called the immunoSEQ multiplex PCR reads through MiXCR, storing one row per CDR3 protein. Of about 200,000 distinct CDR3 sequences in the sample, 90% to 95% are singletons; the top ten hold around 0.093%. The sequencing sample was made of CD4+ T cells from PBMCs. The clonotype was recovered from a human donor in good health.

CDR3 sequence reads: CSVGGLEGFGANVLTF. The DNA of the CDR3 is TGCAGCGTTGGAGGACTAGAGGGGTTTGGGGCCAACGTCCTGACTTTC. The chain is built from TRBV29-1 and TRBJ2-6; 7 bases agree with TRBD2. V lost 4 bases and J lost 3; bases outside the gene matches: 9. The CDR3 length is 16 residues. Per the germline V gene, CDR1 is SQVTM and CDR2 is ANQGSEA.